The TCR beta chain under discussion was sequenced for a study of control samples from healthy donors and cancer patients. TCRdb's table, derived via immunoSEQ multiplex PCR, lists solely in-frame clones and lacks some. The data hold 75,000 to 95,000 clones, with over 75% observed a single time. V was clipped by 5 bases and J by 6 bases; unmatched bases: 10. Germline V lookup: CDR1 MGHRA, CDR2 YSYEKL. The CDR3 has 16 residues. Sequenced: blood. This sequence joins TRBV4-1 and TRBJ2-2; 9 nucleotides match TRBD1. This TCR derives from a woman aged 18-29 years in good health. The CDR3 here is CASSKRTGDVAGELFF. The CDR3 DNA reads TGCGCCAGCAGCAAGAGGACAGGGGATGTCGCCGGGGAGCTGTTTTTT.